Described below is a single T cell receptor beta chain sequence and its context. These data are taken from a study of T cells in Graves' hyperthyroidism and ophthalmopathy. This CDR3 is built from 17 residues. Germline V CDR1 and CDR2: LNHDA, SQIVND (reference sequence). The V segment lost 6 bases and the J segment 2 bases; nucleotides outside the gene matches: 12. TCR beta CDR3 regions were amplified from RNA transcripts. First-round RT-PCR targeting the TCR CDR3 was performed with the HTBI primer set. One entry per CDR3 protein, called by TCRdb with MiXCR from the multiplex PCR reads. Among about 560,000 distinct CDR3 sequences listed, 16% were seen once. Patients were excluded because of uncontrolled infection, other autoimmune disease, pregnancy or lactation.

The sequenced material came from blood. The clonotype was recovered from a woman younger than 30 with Graves' hyperthyroidism. The rearrangement joins TRBV19 to TRBJ2-2; 7 bases fit TRBD1. CDR3 sequence (DNA): TGTGCCAGTAGCGAAATAACAGGGGCAATAAACACCGGGGAGCTGTTTTTT. Its translation is CASSEITGAINTGELFF.